This TCR beta chain was retrieved from a study of shared clonotypes between healthy human individuals. Once extracted for a subset, genomic DNA was divided evenly among several immunoSEQ plates. Repertoires were generated with immunoSEQ multiplex PCR, while TCRdb's copy carries only in-frame clones and drops some. The repertoire holds 2,500,000 or so clones, with 80% to 95% as singletons. V was clipped by 6 bases and J by 0 bases; unmatched bases: 6. CDR3 length: 15 residues. Germline-derived CDR1 and CDR2 are ENHRY and SYGVKD. Study observations and caveats: Naive subsets generally had larger estimated richness than memory subsets.

Those who donated, Caucasian adults without exception, all lived in Nashville, Tennessee. A word on this clone: Antigen specificity is unknown.

The chain carries TRBV10-3 and TRBJ2-7; 9 bases agree with TRBD1. This sequence originates from a man between 18 and 29 years old in good health. Some clones in this sample may be carry-over from other donors' samples. The sequenced sample consisted of naive CD4+ T cells from PBMCs. Subset denoted: CD45RA+ positively selected. This chain's CDR3 is CAIRPGTGISYEQYF. In DNA, the CDR3 is TGTGCCATCAGGCCTGGGACAGGGATCTCCTACGAGCAGTACTTC.